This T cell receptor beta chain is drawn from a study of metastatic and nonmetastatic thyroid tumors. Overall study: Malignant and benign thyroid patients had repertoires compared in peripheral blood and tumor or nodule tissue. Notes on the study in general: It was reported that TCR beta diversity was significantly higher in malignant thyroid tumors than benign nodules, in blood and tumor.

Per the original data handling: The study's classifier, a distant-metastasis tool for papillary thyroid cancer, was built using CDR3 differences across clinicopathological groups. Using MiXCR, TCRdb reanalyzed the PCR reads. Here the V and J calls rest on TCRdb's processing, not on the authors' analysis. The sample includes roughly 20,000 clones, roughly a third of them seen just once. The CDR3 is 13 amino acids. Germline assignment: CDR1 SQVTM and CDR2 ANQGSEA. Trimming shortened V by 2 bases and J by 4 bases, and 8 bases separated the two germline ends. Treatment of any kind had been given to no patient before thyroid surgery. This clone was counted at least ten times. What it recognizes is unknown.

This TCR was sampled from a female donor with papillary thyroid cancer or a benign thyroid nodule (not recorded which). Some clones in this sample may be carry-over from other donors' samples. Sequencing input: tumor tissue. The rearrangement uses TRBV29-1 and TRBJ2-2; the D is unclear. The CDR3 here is CSVEKVGTGELFF. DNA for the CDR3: TGCAGCGTTGAAAAGGTCGGCACCGGGGAGCTGTTTTTT.